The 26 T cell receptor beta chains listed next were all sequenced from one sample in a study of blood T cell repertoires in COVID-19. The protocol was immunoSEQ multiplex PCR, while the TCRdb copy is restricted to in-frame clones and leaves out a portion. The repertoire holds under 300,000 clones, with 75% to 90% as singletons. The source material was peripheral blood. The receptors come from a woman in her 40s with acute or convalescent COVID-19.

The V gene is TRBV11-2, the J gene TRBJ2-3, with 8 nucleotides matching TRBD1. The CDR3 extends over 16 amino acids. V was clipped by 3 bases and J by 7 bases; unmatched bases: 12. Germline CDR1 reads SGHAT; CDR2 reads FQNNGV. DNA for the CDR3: TGTGCCAGCAGCTTTCTTCTAGGGACAGGCCAAAATACGCAGTATTTT. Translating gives CASSFLLGTGQNTQYF. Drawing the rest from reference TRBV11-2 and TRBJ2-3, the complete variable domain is EAGVAQSPRYKIIEKRQSVAFWCNPISGHATLYWYQQILGQGPKLLIQFQNNGVVDDSQLPKDRFSAERLKGVDSTLKIQPAKLEDSAVYLCASSFLLGTGQNTQYFGPGTRLTVL.

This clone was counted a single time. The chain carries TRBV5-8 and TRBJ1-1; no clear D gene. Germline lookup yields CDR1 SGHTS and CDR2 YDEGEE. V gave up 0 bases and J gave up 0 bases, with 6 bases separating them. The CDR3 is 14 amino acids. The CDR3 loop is CASSLVVMNTEAFF. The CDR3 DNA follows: TGTGCCAGCAGCTTGGTAGTTATGAACACTGAAGCTTTCTTT.

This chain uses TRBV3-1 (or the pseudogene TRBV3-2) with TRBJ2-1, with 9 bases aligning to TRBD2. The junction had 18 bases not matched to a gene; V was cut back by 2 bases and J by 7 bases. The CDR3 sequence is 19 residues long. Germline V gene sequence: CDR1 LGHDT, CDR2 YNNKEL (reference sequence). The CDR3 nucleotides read TGTGCCAGCAGCCAATATAGCGGGGGATCAGTCTCCCGACCGAATGAGCAGTTCTTC. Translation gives CASSQYSGGSVSRPNEQFF.

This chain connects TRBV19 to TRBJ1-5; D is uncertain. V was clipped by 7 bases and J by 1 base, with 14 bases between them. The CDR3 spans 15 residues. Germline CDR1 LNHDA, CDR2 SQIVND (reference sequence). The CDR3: CASMEPRGSNQPQHF. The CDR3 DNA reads TGTGCCAGTATGGAGCCCCGGGGAAGCAATCAGCCCCAGCATTTT.

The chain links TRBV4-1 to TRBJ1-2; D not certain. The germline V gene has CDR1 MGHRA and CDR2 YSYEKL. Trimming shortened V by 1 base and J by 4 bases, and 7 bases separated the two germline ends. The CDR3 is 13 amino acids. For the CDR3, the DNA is TGCGCCAGCAGCCAAGGGAGGACCTATGGCTACACCTTC. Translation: CASSQGRTYGYTF.

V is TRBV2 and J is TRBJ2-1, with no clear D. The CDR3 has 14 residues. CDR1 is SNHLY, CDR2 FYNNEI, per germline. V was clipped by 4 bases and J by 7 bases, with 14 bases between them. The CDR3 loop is CASSVSRGGNEQFF. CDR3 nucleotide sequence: TGTGCCAGCAGTGTATCTCGCGGTGGGAATGAGCAGTTCTTC.

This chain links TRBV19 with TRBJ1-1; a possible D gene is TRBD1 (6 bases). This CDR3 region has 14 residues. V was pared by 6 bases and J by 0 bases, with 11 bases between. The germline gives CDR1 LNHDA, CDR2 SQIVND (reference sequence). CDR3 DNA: TGTGCCAGTAGCTACAGGGCTATGAACACTGAAGCTTTCTTT. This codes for CASSYRAMNTEAFF.

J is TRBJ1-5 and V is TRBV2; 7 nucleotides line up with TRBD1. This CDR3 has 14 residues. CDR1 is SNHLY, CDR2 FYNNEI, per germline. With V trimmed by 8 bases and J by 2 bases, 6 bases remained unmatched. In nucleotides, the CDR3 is TGTGCCAGCTACACAGGGGTGGGCAATCAGCCCCAGCATTTT. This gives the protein CASYTGVGNQPQHF.

In DNA, the CDR3 is TGTGCCAGCGGCTCTTTATACGAGCAGTACGTC. It encodes CASGSLYEQYV. The genes are TRBV7-8 and TRBJ2-7; no reliable D call. Germline assignment: CDR1 SGHVS and CDR2 FQNEAQ. The CDR3 sequence is 11 residues long. V was clipped by 8 bases and J by 4 bases, with 9 bases between them.

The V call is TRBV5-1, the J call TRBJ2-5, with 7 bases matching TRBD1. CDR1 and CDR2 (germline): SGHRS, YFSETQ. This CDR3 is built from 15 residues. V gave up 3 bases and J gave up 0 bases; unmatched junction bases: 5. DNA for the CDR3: TGCGCCAGCAGCTGGGCCCAGGGGGACCAAGAGACCCAGTACTTC. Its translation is CASSWAQGDQETQYF.

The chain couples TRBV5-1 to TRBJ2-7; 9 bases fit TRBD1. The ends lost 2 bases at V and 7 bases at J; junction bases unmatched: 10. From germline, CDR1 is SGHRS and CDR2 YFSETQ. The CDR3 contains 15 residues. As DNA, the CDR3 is TGCGCCAGCAGCTTAACCGGGACAGGGCCGGGGGAGCAGTACGTC. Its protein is CASSLTGTGPGEQYV.

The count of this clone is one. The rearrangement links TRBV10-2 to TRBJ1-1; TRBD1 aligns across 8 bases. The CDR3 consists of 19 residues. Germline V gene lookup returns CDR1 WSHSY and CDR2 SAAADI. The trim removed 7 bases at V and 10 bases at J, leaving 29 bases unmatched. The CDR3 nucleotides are TGCGCCAGCAACGCAGGGGGCGTACCGCTATCTGCCAACCTCCGGACAGCTTTCTTT. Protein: CASNAGGVPLSANLRTAFF.

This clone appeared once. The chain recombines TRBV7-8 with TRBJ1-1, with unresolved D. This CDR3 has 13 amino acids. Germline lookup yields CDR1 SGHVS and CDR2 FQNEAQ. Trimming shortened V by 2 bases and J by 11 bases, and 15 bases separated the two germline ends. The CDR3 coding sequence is TGTGCCAGCAGCTTAAATTCGGCGGGAGAGGCTTTCTTT. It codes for CASSLNSAGEAFF.

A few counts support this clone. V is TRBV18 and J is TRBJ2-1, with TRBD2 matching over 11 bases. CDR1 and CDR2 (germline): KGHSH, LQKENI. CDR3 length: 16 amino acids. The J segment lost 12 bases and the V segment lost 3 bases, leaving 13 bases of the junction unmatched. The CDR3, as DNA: TGTGCCAGCTCACCCGATAGCGGGGGGGCCGTAGGCGCGCAGTTCTTC. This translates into CASSPDSGGAVGAQFF.

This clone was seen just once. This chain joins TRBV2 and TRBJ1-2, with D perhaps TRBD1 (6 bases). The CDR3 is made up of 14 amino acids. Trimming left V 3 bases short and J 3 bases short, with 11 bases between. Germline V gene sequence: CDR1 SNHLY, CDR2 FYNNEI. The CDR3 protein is CASSDSGGDYGYTF. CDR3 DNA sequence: TGTGCCAGCAGTGACTCGGGGGGCGACTATGGCTACACCTTC.

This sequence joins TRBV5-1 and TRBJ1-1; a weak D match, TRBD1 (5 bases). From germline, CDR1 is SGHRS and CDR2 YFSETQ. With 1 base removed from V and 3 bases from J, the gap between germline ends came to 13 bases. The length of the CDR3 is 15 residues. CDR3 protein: CASSLLAGLDTEAFF. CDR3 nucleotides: TGCGCCAGCAGCTTGTTAGCAGGGTTGGACACTGAAGCTTTCTTT.

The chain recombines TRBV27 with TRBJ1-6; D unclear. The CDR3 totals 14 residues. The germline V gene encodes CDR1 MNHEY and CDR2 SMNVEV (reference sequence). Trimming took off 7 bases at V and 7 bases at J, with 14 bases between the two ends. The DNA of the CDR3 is TGTGCCAGCACCTCCGGGATACCAAATTCACCCCTCCACTTT. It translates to CASTSGIPNSPLHF.

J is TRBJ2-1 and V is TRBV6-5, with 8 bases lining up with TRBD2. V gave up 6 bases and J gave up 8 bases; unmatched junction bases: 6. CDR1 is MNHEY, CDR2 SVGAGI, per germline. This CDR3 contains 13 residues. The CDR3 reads CASSPGGTDEQFF. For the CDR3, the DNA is TGTGCCAGCAGCCCGGGGGGGACCGATGAGCAGTTCTTC.

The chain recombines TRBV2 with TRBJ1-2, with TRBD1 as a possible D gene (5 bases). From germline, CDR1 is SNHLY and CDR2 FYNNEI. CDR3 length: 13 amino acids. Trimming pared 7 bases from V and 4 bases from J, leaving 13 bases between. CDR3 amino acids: CASTLDRPYGYTF. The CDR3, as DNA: TGTGCCAGCACCCTCGACAGACCCTATGGCTACACCTTC.

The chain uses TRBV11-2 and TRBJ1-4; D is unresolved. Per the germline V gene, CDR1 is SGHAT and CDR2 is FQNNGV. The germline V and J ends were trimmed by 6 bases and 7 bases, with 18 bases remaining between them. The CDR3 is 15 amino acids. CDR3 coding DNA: TGTGCCAGCAGTCCCTCGGGGAGGATAGGTGAAAAACTGTTTTTT. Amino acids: CASSPSGRIGEKLFF. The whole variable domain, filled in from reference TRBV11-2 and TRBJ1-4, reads EAGVAQSPRYKIIEKRQSVAFWCNPISGHATLYWYQQILGQGPKLLIQFQNNGVVDDSQLPKDRFSAERLKGVDSTLKIQPAKLEDSAVYLCASSPSGRIGEKLFFGSGTQLSVL.

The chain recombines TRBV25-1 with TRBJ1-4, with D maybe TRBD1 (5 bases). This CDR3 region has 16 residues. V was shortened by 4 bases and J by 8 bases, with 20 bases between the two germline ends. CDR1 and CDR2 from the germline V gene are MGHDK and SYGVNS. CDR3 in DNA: TGTGCCAGCAGTGCAAAGGGGAAGGGGTTGTGGGAAAAACTGTTTTTT. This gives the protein CASSAKGKGLWEKLFF.

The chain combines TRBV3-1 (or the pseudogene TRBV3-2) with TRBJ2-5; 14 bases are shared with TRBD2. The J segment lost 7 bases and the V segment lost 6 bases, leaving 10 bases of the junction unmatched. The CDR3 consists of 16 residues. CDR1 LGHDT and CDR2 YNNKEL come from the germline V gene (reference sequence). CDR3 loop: CASSPGLAGARRTQYF. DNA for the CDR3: TGTGCCAGCAGTCCGGGACTAGCGGGGGCCCGGCGGACCCAGTACTTC.

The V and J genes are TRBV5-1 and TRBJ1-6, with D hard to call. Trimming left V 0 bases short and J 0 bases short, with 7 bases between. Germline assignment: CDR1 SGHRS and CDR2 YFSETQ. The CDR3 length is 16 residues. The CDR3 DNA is TGCGCCAGCAGCTTGGGAGGGCTCTCCTATAATTCACCCCTCCACTTT. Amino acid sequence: CASSLGGLSYNSPLHF. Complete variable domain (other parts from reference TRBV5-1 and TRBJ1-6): KAGVTQTPRYLIKTRGQQVTLSCSPISGHRSVSWYQQTPGQGLQFLFEYFSETQRNKGNFPGRFSGRQFSNSRSEMNVSTLELGDSALYLCASSLGGLSYNSPLHFGNGTRLTVT.

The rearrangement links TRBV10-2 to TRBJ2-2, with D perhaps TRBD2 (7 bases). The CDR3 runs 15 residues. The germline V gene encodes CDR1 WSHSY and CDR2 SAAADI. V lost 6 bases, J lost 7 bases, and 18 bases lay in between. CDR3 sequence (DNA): TGCGCCAGCAGCCCACGGGGGGCTGGGGGCGGGGAGCTGTTTTTT. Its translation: CASSPRGAGGGELFF.

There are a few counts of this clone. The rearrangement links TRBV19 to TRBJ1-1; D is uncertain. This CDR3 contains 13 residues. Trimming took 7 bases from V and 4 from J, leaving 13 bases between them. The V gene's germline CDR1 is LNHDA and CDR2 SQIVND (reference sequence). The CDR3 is CASTLPTGTEAFF. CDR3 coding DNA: TGTGCCAGTACCCTCCCGACTGGCACTGAAGCTTTCTTT.

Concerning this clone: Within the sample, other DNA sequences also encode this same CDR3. The CDR3 DNA sequence: TGTGCCAGCTCACCAACAGGGGATGGCTACACCTTC. Translated: CASSPTGDGYTF. The chain recombines TRBV18 with TRBJ1-2; 7 bases are shared with TRBD1. Germline CDR1 reads KGHSH; CDR2 reads LQKENI. With 2 bases clipped from V and 6 bases from J, the junction kept 0 bases outside the gene matches. The CDR3 runs 12 residues. The full variable domain, with the rest looked up from reference TRBV18 and TRBJ1-2, is NAGVMQNPRHLVRRRGQEARLRCSPMKGHSHVYWYRQLPEEGLKFMVYLQKENIIDESGMPKERFSAEFPKEGPSILRIQQVVRGDSAAYFCASSPTGDGYTFGSGTRLTVV.